A single count supports the clone carrying this T cell receptor beta chain. Sequenced by immunoSEQ multiplex PCR; TCRdb stores in-frame clones only, minus some. This sample has a few hundred thousand clones, with 86% found just once. There are 16 residues in the CDR3. Germline CDR1 is KGHSH and CDR2 is LQKENI. With V trimmed by 3 bases and J by 1 base, 1 base remained unmatched. These data come from a study of blood T cell repertoires in COVID-19. Study-level information: T cells, B-cell-depleted T cells, or PBMCs provided the cDNA or gDNA that served as material.

This sequence joins TRBV18 and TRBJ2-2, with TRBD2 identical over 11 bases. Sequencing was done on a sample of peripheral blood. This TCR was sampled from a woman between 45 and 60 years old with acute or convalescent COVID-19. CDR3 nucleotide sequence: TGTGCCAGCTCACCTCTAGCGGGAGGGAACACCGGGGAGCTGTTTTTT. It yields the protein CASSPLAGGNTGELFF.